This T cell receptor (beta chain) comes out of a study of tumor-infiltrating lymphocytes in primary liver carcinoma. The study's findings and limits: Paired tumor-adjacent and tumor-blood samples overlapped less than tumor region pairs did. Tumor top-250-clone fractions significantly exceeded those of blood (p = 0.039).

At least ten counts were recorded for this clonotype. The antigen remains unidentified. Starting from approximately 500 ng of total RNA, TCR beta cDNA was produced with a primer in the constant region. For TCR beta, libraries were produced by three nested multiplex PCR rounds using slightly modified ARM-PCR. The two initial PCR rounds, roughly 9 cycles each, used TRBV1-TRBV30 forward and C-beta reverse primers. Using its own MiXCR run on the multiplex PCR reads, TCRdb lists one record per CDR3 protein. This sample carries around 80,000 distinct CDR3 sequences, under 75% of them seen once, and the ten largest clones take more than 25%. Co-extraction of both nucleic acids (RNA and DNA) used about 18-31 mg of unsorted bulk tissue. Surgical resection treated primary liver carcinoma in the patients. Chronic HBV infection, which was untreated, was present in the patients. The CDR3 length is 13 residues. Trimming cost V 7 bases and J 4 bases, with 13 bases left between them. Germline CDR1 and CDR2: MNHNS and SASEGT.

This sequence originates from a man in his forties with primary liver carcinoma and hepatitis B virus infection. The specimen was tumor-adjacent normal liver tissue. The rearrangement links TRBV6-1 to TRBJ1-1; the D is unclear. CDR3 sequence reads: CASTGREFTEAFF. The CDR3 nucleotides read TGTGCCAGCACCGGTCGGGAGTTCACTGAAGCTTTCTTT.